Presented here are 21 T cell receptor beta chains from one specimen sequenced in a study of CD8+CD57+ T cells in acquired aplastic anemia. Patients included in sequencing had previously demonstrated CD8+CD57+ cell expansion by flow cytometry. Genomic DNA, the template, was used for profiling of the TCR beta VDJ and CDR3. In TCRdb, the reads were re-called with MiXCR into one record per CDR3 protein. Here the sample spans more than 150,000 distinct CDR3 sequences, nearly 50% being singletons. Material: sorted CD4+, CD8+, or CD8+CD57+ T cells (not recorded which) from PBMCs. These receptors came from a human donor with aplastic anemia.

This chain joins TRBV7-6 and TRBJ1-1; 9 bases are a match to TRBD1. CDR1 and CDR2 from the germline V gene are SGHVS and FNYEAQ. Germline trimming cut 6 bases from V and 0 bases from J; bases unmatched to any gene: 8. CDR3 length: 16 amino acids. CDR3 nucleotide sequence: TGTGCCAGCAGTTCCAGACAGGGGGGAATGAACACTGAAGCTTTCTTT. It translates to CASSSRQGGMNTEAFF.

This clonotype was counted only a few times. The J gene is TRBJ2-7, the V gene TRBV10-3; weak D call: TRBD1 (6 bases). Per the germline V gene, CDR1 is ENHRY and CDR2 is SYGVKD. The CDR3 runs 12 residues. V was cut by 2 bases and J by 4 bases, with 6 bases left in between. The chain's CDR3 is CAISEDRYEQYF. CDR3 bases: TGTGCCATCAGTGAGGACAGGTACGAGCAGTACTTC.

The table lists this clonotype with many counts. The chain is built from TRBV12-3 or TRBV12-4 and TRBJ1-1; TRBD1 aligns across 8 bases. Trimming took 6 bases from V and 4 from J; bases not matched to a gene: 7. This CDR3 comprises 14 residues. The CDR3 DNA reads TGTGCCAGCAGGATAGACAGGGGCAGCACTGAAGCTTTCTTT. Translated: CASRIDRGSTEAFF.

The chain is built from TRBV15 and TRBJ1-2; 7 positions agree with TRBD1. Losses at the gene ends were 1 base for V and 1 base for J; bases not matched to a gene: 6. Germline V CDR1 and CDR2: LNHNV, YYDKDF (reference sequence). The CDR3 consists of 16 residues. DNA of the CDR3: TGTGCCACCAGCAGAGGAGGGGGCGGGAATAACTATGGCTACACCTTC. Translating it yields CATSRGGGGNNYGYTF.

The rearrangement links TRBV9 to TRBJ2-5; TRBD2 is a possible D gene (6 bases). Germline loops: CDR1 SGDLS, CDR2 YYNGEE. V dropped 3 bases and J dropped 1 base, with 13 bases sitting between them. This CDR3 is 15 amino acids long. The CDR3 sequence is CASSGAAGFQETQYF. In DNA, the CDR3 is TGTGCCAGCAGCGGCGCGGCGGGGTTCCAAGAGACCCAGTACTTC.

The V and J genes are TRBV10-2 and TRBJ1-2; TRBD1 aligns across 7 bases. In germline, CDR1 is WSHSY, CDR2 SAAADI. Unmatched junction bases numbered 17, after V lost 7 bases and J lost 0 bases. The CDR3 is 18 residues long. CDR3 protein: CASTSTPGQLGANYGYTF. The CDR3 coding sequence is TGCGCCAGCACCTCTACGCCGGGACAGTTAGGAGCTAACTATGGCTACACCTTC.

This clonotype was found a few times. The J gene is TRBJ2-7, the V gene TRBV20-1; 7 bases are shared with TRBD1. V shed 6 bases and J 0 bases; nucleotides not matched to a gene: 5. The CDR3 has 13 residues. CDR1 DFQATT and CDR2 SNEGSKA come from the germline V gene (reference sequence). The CDR3 DNA follows: TGCAGTGCGCCAACAGGGGTCTCCTACGAGCAGTACTTC. It is translated as CSAPTGVSYEQYF.

The rearrangement links TRBV12-5 to TRBJ2-7; TRBD2 might be the D (5 bases). The CDR3 extends over 20 amino acids. Germline V gene sequence: CDR1 LGHNT, CDR2 FRNRAP. V was trimmed by 1 base and J by 4 bases, leaving 29 bases between them. CDR3: CASGLAVSPLASTQDYEQYF. DNA of the CDR3: TGTGCTAGTGGTTTGGCCGTCAGCCCGCTAGCCTCCACCCAAGATTACGAGCAGTACTTC.

The chain recombines TRBV19 with TRBJ1-5; perhaps TRBD1 as D (5 bases). CDR1 is LNHDA and CDR2 is SQIVND in the germline V gene (reference sequence). The CDR3 spans 15 residues. V gave up 10 bases and J gave up 4 bases, with 20 bases separating them. The CDR3 loop reads CATKPWGSSNQPQHF. Written as DNA, the CDR3 is TGTGCCACCAAACCCTGGGGCAGTTCTAATCAGCCCCAGCATTTT.

Only a few counts were recorded for this clonotype. V gene TRBV3-1 combines with J gene TRBJ1-6; 10 bases align to TRBD1. CDR1 is LGHDT and CDR2 is YNNKEL in the germline V gene (reference sequence). Trimming took 3 bases from V and 9 from J; bases not matched to a gene: 5. The CDR3 is 15 residues long. In DNA form, the CDR3 reads TGTGCCAGCAGCCAGGGGACAGGGGAGGCTTCACCCCTCCACTTT. Translation gives CASSQGTGEASPLHF.

This clonotype was seen ten or more times. The chain combines TRBV7-2 with TRBJ2-7; 9 positions match TRBD2. The J segment lost 7 bases and the V segment lost 3 bases, leaving 4 bases of the junction unmatched. This CDR3 has 13 residues. The germline gives CDR1 SGHTA, CDR2 FQGNSA. The CDR3 protein is CASSFLAGGEQYF. CDR3 DNA sequence: TGTGCCAGCAGCTTTTTGGCGGGAGGGGAGCAGTACTTC.

The rearrangement uses TRBV20-1 and TRBJ2-7; D remains ambiguous. In germline, CDR1 is DFQATT, CDR2 SNEGSKA (reference sequence). CDR3 length: 14 residues. Trimming left V 6 bases short and J 1 base short, with 16 bases between. This chain's CDR3 is CSANHCETSYEQYF. For the CDR3, the DNA is TGCAGTGCCAACCACTGCGAAACATCCTACGAGCAGTACTTC.

This clonotype has at least ten counts. V gene TRBV29-1 combines with J gene TRBJ2-2, with 11 bases lining up with TRBD1. Trimming took 5 bases from V and 6 from J; bases not matched to a gene: 2. Germline-derived CDR1 and CDR2 are SQVTM and ANQGSEA. The CDR3 runs to 13 residues. The CDR3 loop reads CSVQGQGAGELFF. CDR3 DNA: TGCAGCGTTCAGGGACAGGGGGCCGGGGAGCTGTTTTTT.

The chain has TRBV9 and TRBJ2-1; 7 bases map to TRBD2. J lost 2 bases, V lost 0 bases, and 2 bases had no gene match. CDR1 SGDLS and CDR2 YYNGEE come from the germline V gene. This CDR3 is built from 15 residues. In DNA form, the CDR3 reads TGTGCCAGCAGCGTAGGCGGGAGAGCCTACAATGAGCAGTTCTTC. It encodes CASSVGGRAYNEQFF.

This clonotype was counted a few times. The rearrangement uses TRBV20-1 and TRBJ2-1; D may be TRBD1 (5 bases). The ends were cut back, 4 bases at V and 3 bases at J, with 10 bases in the middle. The CDR3 length is 13 residues. Per the germline V gene, CDR1 is DFQATT and CDR2 is SNEGSKA (reference sequence). The CDR3 here is CSANTGDYNEQFF. CDR3 sequence (DNA): TGCAGTGCTAACACAGGAGACTACAATGAGCAGTTCTTC.

The chain employs TRBV25-1 and TRBJ2-1; TRBD2 matches 11 bases. The CDR3 is 16 residues long. V shed 2 bases and J 5 bases; nucleotides not matched to a gene: 5. The V gene's germline CDR1 is MGHDK and CDR2 SYGVNS. Here the CDR3 DNA reads TGTGCCAGCAGTGAAGTGGGGACTAGCGGACACAATGAGCAGTTCTTC. Translated, it gives CASSEVGTSGHNEQFF. The full variable domain, rest sourced from reference TRBV25-1 and TRBJ2-1, is EADIYQTPRYLVIGTGKKITLECSQTMGHDKMYWYQQDPGMELHLIHYSYGVNSTEKGDLSSESTVSRIRTEHFPLTLESARPSHTSQYLCASSEVGTSGHNEQFFGPGTRLTVL.

This rearrangement joins TRBV11-1 to TRBJ2-1; TRBD1 aligns across 7 bases. Losses at the gene ends were 0 bases for V and 5 bases for J; bases not matched to a gene: 7. CDR3 length equals 16 residues. Germline CDR1 SGHAT, CDR2 FQDESV (reference sequence). The CDR3 spells CASSLALGQVNNEQFF. CDR3 DNA sequence: TGTGCCAGCAGCTTAGCGCTTGGACAGGTAAACAATGAGCAGTTCTTC. Full variable domain (outside the CDR3, taken from reference TRBV11-1 and TRBJ2-1): EAEVAQSPRYKITEKSQAVAFWCDPISGHATLYWYRQILGQGPELLVQFQDESVVDDSQLPKDRFSAERLKGVDSTLKIQPAELGDSAMYLCASSLALGQVNNEQFFGPGTRLTVL.

The rearrangement links TRBV5-1 to TRBJ2-3; D possibly corresponds to TRBD2 (6 bases). The CDR3 has 15 residues. V was shortened by 6 bases and J by 4 bases, with 18 bases between the two germline ends. Germline assignment: CDR1 SGHRS and CDR2 YFSETQ. The DNA of the CDR3 is TGCGCCAGCAAGAGTAGGGGATCGGGAGCAGATACGCAGTATTTT. It translates to CASKSRGSGADTQYF.

This clonotype has ten or more counts. V usage is TRBV20-1 and J usage is TRBJ1-2; TRBD1 is a possible D gene (6 bases). The CDR3 totals 12 residues. CDR1 is DFQATT, CDR2 SNEGSKA, per germline (reference sequence). Deletions cut 2 bases from V and 8 bases from J, with 12 bases between. CDR3 region: CSARTGARGYTF. In DNA, the CDR3 is TGCAGTGCTAGAACGGGGGCGCGGGGCTACACCTTC.

This clonotype was recorded many times. This chain connects TRBV6-5 to TRBJ1-1, with TRBD1 matching over 8 bases. Germline values: CDR1 MNHEY, CDR2 SVGAGI. The CDR3 extends over 15 amino acids. V shed 6 bases, J shed 5 bases, and the junction held 11 bases outside the gene matches. In DNA, the CDR3 is TGTGCCAGCAGGTTACCAGGGACAGGAGTTACTGAAGCTTTCTTT. Protein sequence: CASRLPGTGVTEAFF.

This clonotype was picked up many times. The gene calls are TRBV29-1 and TRBJ2-1, with D hard to call. The ends were cut back, 8 bases at V and 2 bases at J, with 13 bases in the middle. Germline values: CDR1 SQVTM, CDR2 ANQGSEA. The CDR3 has 13 residues. The CDR3 region is CSHLDSTYNEQFF. The CDR3 DNA reads as TGCAGCCATCTAGATTCGACCTACAATGAGCAGTTCTTC.